These T cell receptor beta chains were read from a single sample in a study of blood T cell repertoires in COVID-19. The repertoire was sequenced with immunoSEQ multiplex PCR; TCRdb's copy has only in-frame clones and lacks some. The sample lists about 220,000 clones, roughly 76% seen once, with 5.1% in the top ten. Material: peripheral blood. These receptors were obtained from a human donor in a cohort sampled during active COVID-19. CDR3s include the opening cysteine and the closing phenylalanine or tryptophan. D genes are given only for firm matches. Clone size, where shown, is once, few, many, or a class for clones that have expanded.

D	V	J	size	DNA	CDR3
-	TRBV18	TRBJ1-2	-	TGTGCCAGCTCACCTTCTAACGGAGAACATGGCTACACCTTC	CASSPSNGEHGYTF
-	TRBV28	TRBJ1-2	-	TGTGCCAGCAGGAGGAGAACCGGCTACACCTTC	CASRRRTGYTF
TRBD2	TRBV27	TRBJ2-1	-	TGTGCCAGCAGTTTGTCGGTAGCGGGAGGTTTTTCCTACAATGAGCAGTTCTTC	CASSLSVAGGFSYNEQFF
TRBD2	TRBV5-1	TRBJ2-3	-	TGCGCCAGCAGCCGGACTAGCGGGGCGGTAGATACGCAGTATTTT	CASSRTSGAVDTQYF
TRBD1	TRBV6-5	TRBJ2-4	-	TGTGCCAGCAGTTACGCCAGGGACAGGGGGATCATTCAGTACTTC	CASSYARDRGIIQYF
-	TRBV6-1	TRBJ1-2	-	TGTGCCAGCAGTGAAAGGCAGGGCCATGGCTACACCTTC	CASSERQGHGYTF
TRBD1	TRBV5-1	TRBJ2-2	-	TGCGCCAGCAGCCCCGGGACAGGGCGCACCGGGGAGCTGTTTTTT	CASSPGTGRTGELFF
-	TRBV4-3	TRBJ1-1	-	TGCGCCAGCAGCCAAGACGGCAGAAAAGACTCTGAAGCTTTCTTT	CASSQDGRKDSEAFF
TRBD2	TRBV4-2	TRBJ2-1	-	TGTGCCAGCGGGAAATTGATAGGAGCGGGAGGCGCCTACAATGAGCAGTTCTTC	CASGKLIGAGGAYNEQFF
TRBD2	TRBV28	TRBJ2-4	-	TGTGCCATCCTATTCACAGGGGGACTAGCGGACAGACCCCAGGCCAAAAACATTCAGTACTTC	CAILFTGGLADRPQAKNIQYF
-	TRBV14	TRBJ2-6	-	TGTGCCAGCAGCCCACTCCGCTCTGGGGCCAACGTCCTGACTTTC	CASSPLRSGANVLTF
TRBD2	TRBV27	TRBJ2-7	-	TGTGCCAGCGGTCCGACTAGCGGGAAACTTCCCGACGAGCAGTACTTC	CASGPTSGKLPDEQYF
TRBD2	TRBV5-4	TRBJ2-5	-	TGTGCCAGCAGGGACGGGGGAGGGTTCGGTGAGACCCAGTACTTC	CASRDGGGFGETQYF
-	TRBV9	TRBJ2-7	-	TGTGCCAGCAGCGTAGTGGGTGGAGGCGAGCAGTACTTC	CASSVVGGGEQYF
TRBD2	TRBV5-4	TRBJ2-5	-	TGTGCCAGCAGCTTGGCCTGGCTAGCGGGAGGGCCGGTGAAGACCCAGTACTTC	CASSLAWLAGGPVKTQYF
-	TRBV15	TRBJ1-1	-	TGTGCCACCAGCAGAGATGAGTGGAGGGGAAAAGCTTTCTTT	CATSRDEWRGKAFF
TRBD2	TRBV4-2	TRBJ2-3	-	TGTGCCAGCAGCCATCCTAGCGGAGTAAGGACAGATACGCAGTATTTT	CASSHPSGVRTDTQYF
-	TRBV5-6	TRBJ2-7	-	TGTGCCAGCAGCTTGTTGTCAGGGAATAGCCACGAGCAGTACTTC	CASSLLSGNSHEQYF
TRBD1	TRBV7-9	TRBJ2-1	-	TGTGCCAGCAGCCTAACAGGGGCTGGGGTGGATGAGCAGTTCTTC	CASSLTGAGVDEQFF
-	TRBV9	TRBJ1-1	-	TGTGCCAGCAGCGTAGCCCCCCTGGGAGGGGGCACTGAAGCTTTCTTT	CASSVAPLGGGTEAFF
-	TRBV4-3	TRBJ1-1	-	TGCGCCAGCAGCCAAGATATCATACGGGGAGTGGACACTGAAGCTTTCTTT	CASSQDIIRGVDTEAFF
TRBD2	TRBV4-3	TRBJ2-5	-	TGCGCCAGCAGTTCCATTTTAGCGGGGAGGGTAGAGACCCAGTACTTC	CASSSILAGRVETQYF
-	TRBV11-2	TRBJ2-1	-	TGTGCCAGCAGTCCTGGGAGCCAGGGGAACAATGAGCAGTTCTTC	CASSPGSQGNNEQFF
TRBD2	TRBV5-1	TRBJ2-7	-	TGCGCCAGCAGCTTGGGGGGACTAGCGGTCTACGAGCAGTACTTC	CASSLGGLAVYEQYF
TRBD2	TRBV6-6	TRBJ2-1	medium-sized	TGTGCCACACTAGCGGGAGGCCTCAATGAGCAGTTCTTC	CATLAGGLNEQFF
TRBD1	TRBV2	TRBJ1-2	-	TGTGCCAGCAGAGCCGGGACAGAGGGCCGGGGGGGCTACACCTTC	CASRAGTEGRGGYTF
TRBD2	TRBV7-2	TRBJ2-7	few	TGTGCCAGCAGCTTTAGCGGGAGCCAGACCTACGAGCAGTACTTC	CASSFSGSQTYEQYF
TRBD2	TRBV11-3	TRBJ2-7	-	TGTGCCAGCAGCCCCCCCCTAGCGGGAGGGGTAGGAGGGTACGAGCAGTACTTC	CASSPPLAGGVGGYEQYF
-	TRBV4-3	TRBJ2-1	once	TGCGCCAGCAGCCAACCGAACAGGGTCGGTCAGTTCTTC	CASSQPNRVGQFF
-	TRBV9	TRBJ1-6	once	TGTGCCAGCAGCGTAACTGGACAGAGAGGTTCACCCCTCCACTTT	CASSVTGQRGSPLHF
-	TRBV19	TRBJ1-3	-	TGTGCCAGTAGTATATCAGGGGCACCTCTCGGAAACACCATATATTTT	CASSISGAPLGNTIYF
TRBD1	TRBV24-1	TRBJ2-3	few	TGTGCCACCAGTGATAACAGGGGGCGCACAGATACGCAGTATTTT	CATSDNRGRTDTQYF
-	TRBV7-2	TRBJ2-7	few	TGTGCCAGCAGCAAACAGGAGTCCTACGAGCAGTACTTC	CASSKQESYEQYF
-	TRBV28	TRBJ1-1	-	TGTGCCAGCAGTCTCCCGCGGACTGAAGCTTTCTTT	CASSLPRTEAFF
-	TRBV11-2	TRBJ2-7	-	TGTGCCAGCAGCCCGTTTTTCCTAGGCGAGCAGTACTTC	CASSPFFLGEQYF
-	TRBV18	TRBJ1-5	once	TGTGCCAGCTCACCATTTCCTCCGGGGATCAATCAGCCCCAGCATTTT	CASSPFPPGINQPQHF
TRBD2	TRBV11-3	TRBJ2-2	-	TGTGCCAGCAGCTTACCACGACTAGCGGGAGGGCCCTCTGACACCGGGGAGCTGTTTTTT	CASSLPRLAGGPSDTGELFF
-	TRBV16	TRBJ1-1	-	TGTGCCAGCAGTCATCGCGGCGGTAACACTGAAGCTTTCTTT	CASSHRGGNTEAFF
TRBD1	TRBV7-6	TRBJ1-3	few	TGTGCCAGCAGCTCCGGGACAGTAACTGGAAACACCATATATTTT	CASSSGTVTGNTIYF
-	TRBV19	TRBJ1-5	-	TGTGCCAGTAGTACTACAGGGCGAGGACAGCCCCAGCATTTT	CASSTTGRGQPQHF
-	TRBV7-2	TRBJ1-6	-	TGTGCCAGCAGCTTATACGGCTCCGGGGATTCACCCCTCCACTTT	CASSLYGSGDSPLHF
-	TRBV6-2/TRBV6-3	TRBJ1-1	few	TGTGCCAGCAGCCTTTACCTCTTCAGGGAGGCTGAAGCTTTCTTT	CASSLYLFREAEAFF
TRBD2	TRBV5-1	TRBJ2-1	-	TGCGCCTCTGGCGTAGAGGGAGGGTACAATGAGCAGTTCTTC	CASGVEGGYNEQFF
TRBD1	TRBV28	TRBJ1-1	once	TGTGCCAGCAGGGACAGGGGGTGGAACACTGAAGCTTTCTTT	CASRDRGWNTEAFF
TRBD1	TRBV28	TRBJ2-1	-	TGTGCCAGCAGCCCAGTCCCGGGACAGGGGGCGAGGGACAATGAGCAGTTCTTC	CASSPVPGQGARDNEQFF
TRBD1	TRBV5-4	TRBJ1-4	few	TGTGCCAGCAGCTACGACAGGGGAGGAACTAATGAAAAACTGTTTTTT	CASSYDRGGTNEKLFF
TRBD2	TRBV28	TRBJ2-7	-	TGTGCCAGCAGCCATCGGACTAGCGGGAGATACGAGCAGTACTTC	CASSHRTSGRYEQYF
-	TRBV18	TRBJ2-6	-	TGTGCCAGCTCACCCTTAAGACAGGCTGGGGCCAACGTCCTGACTTTC	CASSPLRQAGANVLTF
TRBD2	TRBV5-1	TRBJ2-7	once	TGCGCCAGCAGCTTGGTGACTAGCGGGATCCGTGAGCAGTACTTC	CASSLVTSGIREQYF
TRBD1	TRBV7-2	TRBJ1-5	-	TGTGCCAGCAGCTTTACAGGGGTAGGCAATCAGCCCCAGCATTTT	CASSFTGVGNQPQHF